The entry below describes one T cell receptor (beta chain). These data originate in a study of OX40 agonist ivuxolimab in advanced cancers. The method was immunoSEQ multiplex PCR; TCRdb's version includes in-frame clones alone and lacks a portion of them. The sample lists about 50,000 clones, around 86% occurring once. The TCR originated in an adult with an advanced solid tumor such as melanoma, head and neck, liver or kidney cancer. The input for sequencing was CD4+ or CD8+ T cells sorted from blood, taken in a trial of the OX40 agonist ivuxolimab.

For the CDR3, the DNA is TGTGCCAGCAGCTTGGGGACAGGGCCTAACTATGGCTACACCTTC. It yields the protein CASSLGTGPNYGYTF. The rearrangement uses TRBV5-4 and TRBJ1-2, with TRBD1 matching 8 bases. The trim removed 0 bases at V and 0 bases at J, leaving 1 base unmatched. Germline values: CDR1 SGHNT, CDR2 YYREEE (reference sequence). The CDR3 runs 15 residues.